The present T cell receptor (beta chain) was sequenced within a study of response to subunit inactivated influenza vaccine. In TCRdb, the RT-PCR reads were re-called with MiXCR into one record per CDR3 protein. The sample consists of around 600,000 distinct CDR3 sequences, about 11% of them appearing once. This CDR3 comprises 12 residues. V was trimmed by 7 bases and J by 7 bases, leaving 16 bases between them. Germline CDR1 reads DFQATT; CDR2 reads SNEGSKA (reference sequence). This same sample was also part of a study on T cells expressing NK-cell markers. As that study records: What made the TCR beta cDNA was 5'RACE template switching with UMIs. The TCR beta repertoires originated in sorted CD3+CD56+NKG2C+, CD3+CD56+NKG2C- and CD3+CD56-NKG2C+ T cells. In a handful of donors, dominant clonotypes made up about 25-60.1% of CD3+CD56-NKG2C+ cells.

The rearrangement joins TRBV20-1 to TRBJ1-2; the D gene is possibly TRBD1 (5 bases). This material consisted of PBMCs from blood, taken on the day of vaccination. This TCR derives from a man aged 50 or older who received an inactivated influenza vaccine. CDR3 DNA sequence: TGCAGTGGGGAATTGGGGCCGGGTGGCTACACCTTC. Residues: CSGELGPGGYTF.